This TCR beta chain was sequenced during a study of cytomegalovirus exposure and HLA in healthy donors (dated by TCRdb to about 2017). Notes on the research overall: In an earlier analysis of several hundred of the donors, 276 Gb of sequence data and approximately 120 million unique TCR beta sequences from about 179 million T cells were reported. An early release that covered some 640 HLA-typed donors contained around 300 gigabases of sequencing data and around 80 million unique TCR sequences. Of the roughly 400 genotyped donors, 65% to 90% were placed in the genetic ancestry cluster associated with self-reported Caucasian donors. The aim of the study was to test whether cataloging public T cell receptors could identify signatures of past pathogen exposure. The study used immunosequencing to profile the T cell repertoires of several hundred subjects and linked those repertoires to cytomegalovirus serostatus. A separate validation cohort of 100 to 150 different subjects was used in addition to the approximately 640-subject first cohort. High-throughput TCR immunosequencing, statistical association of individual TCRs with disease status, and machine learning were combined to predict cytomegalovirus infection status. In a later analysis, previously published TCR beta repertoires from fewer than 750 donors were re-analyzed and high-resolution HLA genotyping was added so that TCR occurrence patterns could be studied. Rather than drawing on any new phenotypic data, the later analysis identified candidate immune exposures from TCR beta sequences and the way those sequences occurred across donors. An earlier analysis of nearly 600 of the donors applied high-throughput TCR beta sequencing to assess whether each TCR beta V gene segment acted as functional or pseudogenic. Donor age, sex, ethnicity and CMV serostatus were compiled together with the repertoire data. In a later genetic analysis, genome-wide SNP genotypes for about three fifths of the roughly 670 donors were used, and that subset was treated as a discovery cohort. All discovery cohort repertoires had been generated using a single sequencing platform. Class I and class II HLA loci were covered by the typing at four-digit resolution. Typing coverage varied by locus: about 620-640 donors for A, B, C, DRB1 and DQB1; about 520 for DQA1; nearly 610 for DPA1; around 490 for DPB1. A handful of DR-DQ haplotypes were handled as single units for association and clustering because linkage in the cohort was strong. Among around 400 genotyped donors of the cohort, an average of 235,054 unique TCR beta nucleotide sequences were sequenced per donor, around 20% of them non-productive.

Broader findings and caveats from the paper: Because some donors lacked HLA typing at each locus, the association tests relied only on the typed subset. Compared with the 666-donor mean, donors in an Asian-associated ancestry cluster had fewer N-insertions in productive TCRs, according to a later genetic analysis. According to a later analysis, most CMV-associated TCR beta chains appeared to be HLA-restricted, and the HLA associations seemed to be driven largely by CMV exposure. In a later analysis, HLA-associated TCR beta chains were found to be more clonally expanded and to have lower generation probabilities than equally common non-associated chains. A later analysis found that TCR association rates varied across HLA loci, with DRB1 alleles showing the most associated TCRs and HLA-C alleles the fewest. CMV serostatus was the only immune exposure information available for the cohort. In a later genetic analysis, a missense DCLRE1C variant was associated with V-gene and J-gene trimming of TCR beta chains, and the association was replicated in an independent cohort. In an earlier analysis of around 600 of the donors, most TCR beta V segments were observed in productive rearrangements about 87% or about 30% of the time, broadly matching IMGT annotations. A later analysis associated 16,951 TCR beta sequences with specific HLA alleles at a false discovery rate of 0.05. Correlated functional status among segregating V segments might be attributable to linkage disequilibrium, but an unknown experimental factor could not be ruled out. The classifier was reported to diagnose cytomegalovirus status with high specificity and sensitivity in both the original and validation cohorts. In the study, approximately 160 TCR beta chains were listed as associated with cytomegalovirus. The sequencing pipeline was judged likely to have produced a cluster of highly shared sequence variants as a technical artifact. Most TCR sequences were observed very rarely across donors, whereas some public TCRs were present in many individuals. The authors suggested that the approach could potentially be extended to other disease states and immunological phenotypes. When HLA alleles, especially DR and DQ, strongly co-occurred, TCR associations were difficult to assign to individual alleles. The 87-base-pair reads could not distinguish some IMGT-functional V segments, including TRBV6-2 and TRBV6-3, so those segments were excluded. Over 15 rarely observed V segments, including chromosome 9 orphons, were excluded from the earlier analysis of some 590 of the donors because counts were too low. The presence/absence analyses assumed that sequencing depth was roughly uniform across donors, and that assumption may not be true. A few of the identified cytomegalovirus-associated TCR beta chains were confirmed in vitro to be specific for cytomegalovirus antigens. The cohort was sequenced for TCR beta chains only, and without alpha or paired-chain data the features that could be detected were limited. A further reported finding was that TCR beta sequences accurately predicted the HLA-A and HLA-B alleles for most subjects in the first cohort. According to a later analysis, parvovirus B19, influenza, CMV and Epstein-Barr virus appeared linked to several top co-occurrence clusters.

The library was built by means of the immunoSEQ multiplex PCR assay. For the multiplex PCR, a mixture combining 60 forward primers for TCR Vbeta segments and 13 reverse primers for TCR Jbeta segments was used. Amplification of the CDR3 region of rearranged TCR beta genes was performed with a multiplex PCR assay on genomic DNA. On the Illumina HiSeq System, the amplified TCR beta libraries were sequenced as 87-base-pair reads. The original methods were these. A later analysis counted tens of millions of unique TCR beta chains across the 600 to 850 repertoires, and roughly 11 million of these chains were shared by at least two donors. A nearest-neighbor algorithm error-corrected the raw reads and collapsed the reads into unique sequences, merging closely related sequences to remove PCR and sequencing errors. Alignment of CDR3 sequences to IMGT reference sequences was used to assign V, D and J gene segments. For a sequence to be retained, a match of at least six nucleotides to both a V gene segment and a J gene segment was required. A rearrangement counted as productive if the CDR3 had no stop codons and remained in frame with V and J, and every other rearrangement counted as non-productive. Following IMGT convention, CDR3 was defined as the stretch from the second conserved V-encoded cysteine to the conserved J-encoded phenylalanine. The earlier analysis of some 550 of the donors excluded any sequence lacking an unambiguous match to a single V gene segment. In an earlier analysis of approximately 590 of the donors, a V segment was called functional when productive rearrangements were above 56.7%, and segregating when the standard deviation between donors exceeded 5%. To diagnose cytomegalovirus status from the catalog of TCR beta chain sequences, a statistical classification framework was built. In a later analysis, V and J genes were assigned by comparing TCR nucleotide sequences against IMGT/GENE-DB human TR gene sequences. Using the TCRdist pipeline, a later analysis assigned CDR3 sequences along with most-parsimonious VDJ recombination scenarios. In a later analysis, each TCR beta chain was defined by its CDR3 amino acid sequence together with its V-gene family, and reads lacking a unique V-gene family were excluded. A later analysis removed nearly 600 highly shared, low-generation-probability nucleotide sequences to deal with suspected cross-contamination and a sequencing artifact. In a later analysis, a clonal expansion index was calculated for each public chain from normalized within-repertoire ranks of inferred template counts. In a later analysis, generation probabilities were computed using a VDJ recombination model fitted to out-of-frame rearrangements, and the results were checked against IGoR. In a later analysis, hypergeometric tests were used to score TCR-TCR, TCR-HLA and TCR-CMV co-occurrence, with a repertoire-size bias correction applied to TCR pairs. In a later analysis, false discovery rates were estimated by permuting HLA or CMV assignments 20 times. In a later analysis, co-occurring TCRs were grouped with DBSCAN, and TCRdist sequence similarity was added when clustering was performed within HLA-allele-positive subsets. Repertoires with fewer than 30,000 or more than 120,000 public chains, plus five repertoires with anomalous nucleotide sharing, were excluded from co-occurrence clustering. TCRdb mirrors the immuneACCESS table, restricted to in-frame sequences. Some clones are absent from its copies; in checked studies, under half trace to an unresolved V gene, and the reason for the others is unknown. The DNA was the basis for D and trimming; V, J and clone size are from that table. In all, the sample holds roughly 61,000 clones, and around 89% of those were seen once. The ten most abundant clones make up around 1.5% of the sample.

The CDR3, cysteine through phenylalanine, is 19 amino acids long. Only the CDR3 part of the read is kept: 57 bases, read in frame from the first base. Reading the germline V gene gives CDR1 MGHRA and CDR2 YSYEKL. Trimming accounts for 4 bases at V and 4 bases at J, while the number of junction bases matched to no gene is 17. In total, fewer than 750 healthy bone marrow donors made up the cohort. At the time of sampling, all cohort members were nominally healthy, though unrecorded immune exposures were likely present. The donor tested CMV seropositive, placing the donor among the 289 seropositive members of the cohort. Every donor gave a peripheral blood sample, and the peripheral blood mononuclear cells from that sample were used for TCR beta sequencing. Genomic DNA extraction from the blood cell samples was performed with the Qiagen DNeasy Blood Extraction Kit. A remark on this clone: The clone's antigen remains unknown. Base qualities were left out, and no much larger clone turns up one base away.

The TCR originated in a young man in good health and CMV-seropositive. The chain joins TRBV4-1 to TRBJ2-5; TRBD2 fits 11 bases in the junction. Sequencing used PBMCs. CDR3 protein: CASSRLGSLAGVGRETQYF. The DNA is TGCGCCAGCAGCCGCTTAGGCTCACTAGCGGGAGTAGGAAGAGAGACCCAGTACTTC.